A selection of T cell receptor beta chains follows, all from one sample in a study of T cells in Graves' hyperthyroidism and ophthalmopathy. A single record per CDR3 protein comes from TCRdb applying MiXCR to the multiplex PCR reads. Of about 460,000 distinct CDR3 sequences in the sample, around a fifth are singletons; the top ten hold around 50%. The sequenced sample was blood. The receptor set was obtained from a woman aged 70 to 79 with Graves' ophthalmopathy. The CDR3 runs from the conserved cysteine through the conserved F or W. The D gene is left open where the match is weak. Rows may omit the clone size; those that give it use once, few, many or a size class.

D gene: .; clone size: few; J gene: TRBJ1-5; V gene: TRBV6-1; CDR3 protein: CAGGLGVKQPQHF; CDR3 DNA: TGTGCCGGGGGTTTGGGGGTAAAACAGCCCCAGCATTTT
D gene: .; clone size: few; J gene: TRBJ2-2; V gene: TRBV12-3/TRBV12-4; CDR3 protein: CASSLEVRGTGSGELFF; CDR3 DNA: TGTGCCAGCAGTTTAGAGGTTCGCGGGACCGGTTCGGGGGAGCTGTTTTTT
D gene: TRBD1; clone size: many; J gene: TRBJ2-7; V gene: TRBV5-1; CDR3 protein: CASSLGQGAYEQYF; CDR3 DNA: TGCGCCAGCAGCTTGGGACAGGGGGCCTACGAGCAGTACTTC
D gene: TRBD1; clone size: many; J gene: TRBJ1-1; V gene: TRBV28; CDR3 protein: CASSSPGGMGTEAFF; CDR3 DNA: TGTGCCAGCAGTTCGCCAGGGGGAATGGGCACTGAAGCTTTCTTT
D gene: .; clone size: many; J gene: TRBJ2-3; V gene: TRBV6-5; CDR3 protein: CASSYGRDGTDTQYF; CDR3 DNA: TGTGCCAGCAGTTACGGCAGGGACGGCACAGATACGCAGTATTTT
D gene: .; clone size: few; J gene: TRBJ2-1; V gene: TRBV7-9; CDR3 protein: CASSRGGGANNEQFF; CDR3 DNA: TGTGCCAGCAGCCGGGGAGGGGGCGCGAACAATGAGCAGTTCTTC
D gene: TRBD2; clone size: many; J gene: TRBJ2-7; V gene: TRBV3-1; CDR3 protein: CASKGTSGSREQYF; CDR3 DNA: TGTGCCAGCAAAGGGACTAGCGGGAGCAGGGAACAGTACTTC
D gene: TRBD2; clone size: .; J gene: TRBJ2-7; V gene: TRBV20-1; CDR3 protein: CSAIGTSRINEQYF; CDR3 DNA: TGCAGTGCCATTGGGACTAGCCGTATCAACGAGCAGTACTTC
D gene: .; clone size: many; J gene: TRBJ1-1; V gene: TRBV7-2; CDR3 protein: CASSFGTNTEAFF; CDR3 DNA: TGTGCCAGCAGCTTTGGGACGAACACTGAAGCTTTCTTT
D gene: .; clone size: .; J gene: TRBJ2-4; V gene: TRBV29-1; CDR3 protein: CSVVPGLAKNIQYF; CDR3 DNA: TGCAGCGTGGTCCCGGGGCTAGCCAAAAACATTCAGTACTTC
D gene: .; clone size: many; J gene: TRBJ1-5; V gene: TRBV20-1; CDR3 protein: CSATTTSGNQPQHF; CDR3 DNA: TGCAGTGCTACGACTACCTCGGGCAATCAGCCCCAGCATTTT
D gene: .; clone size: .; J gene: TRBJ1-2; V gene: TRBV7-2; CDR3 protein: CASSPRRLLYGYTF; CDR3 DNA: TGTGCCAGCAGCCCCCGGAGGTTACTCTATGGCTACACCTTC
D gene: TRBD1; clone size: few; J gene: TRBJ2-1; V gene: TRBV29-1; CDR3 protein: CSVAGQARPYNEQFF; CDR3 DNA: TGCAGCGTTGCAGGACAGGCGAGACCCTACAATGAGCAGTTCTTC
D gene: .; clone size: few; J gene: TRBJ2-2; V gene: TRBV5-1; CDR3 protein: CASSLDSSSTGELFF; CDR3 DNA: TGCGCCAGCAGCTTGGATTCAAGTAGCACCGGGGAGCTGTTTTTT
D gene: TRBD1; clone size: few; J gene: TRBJ2-5; V gene: TRBV19; CDR3 protein: CASSIHHRGGETQYF; CDR3 DNA: TGTGCCAGTAGTATCCACCACAGGGGCGGAGAGACCCAGTACTTC
D gene: TRBD1; clone size: .; J gene: TRBJ1-6; V gene: TRBV4-1; CDR3 protein: CASSQPDRGSSPLHF; CDR3 DNA: TGCGCCAGCAGCCAGCCAGACAGGGGGAGTTCACCCCTCCACTTT
D gene: .; clone size: many; J gene: TRBJ2-7; V gene: TRBV11-2; CDR3 protein: CASSYWDTAYEQYF; CDR3 DNA: TGTGCCAGCAGCTACTGGGACACCGCCTACGAGCAGTACTTC
D gene: .; clone size: few; J gene: TRBJ2-1; V gene: TRBV5-1; CDR3 protein: CASSLEGDSSYNEQFF; CDR3 DNA: TGCGCCAGCAGCTTGGAGGGGGATAGCTCCTACAATGAGCAGTTCTTC
D gene: TRBD1; clone size: .; J gene: TRBJ2-5; V gene: TRBV20-1; CDR3 protein: CSASVTPGDSDKETQYF; CDR3 DNA: TGCAGTGCTAGCGTAACCCCTGGGGACAGTGATAAAGAGACCCAGTACTTC
D gene: TRBD1; clone size: many; J gene: TRBJ2-7; V gene: TRBV2; CDR3 protein: CASNRQGYYEQYF; CDR3 DNA: TGTGCCAGCAATAGACAGGGGTACTACGAGCAGTACTTC
D gene: .; clone size: .; J gene: TRBJ1-2; V gene: TRBV3-1; CDR3 protein: CASSQVNGNYGYTF; CDR3 DNA: TGTGCCAGCAGCCAAGTAAATGGAAACTATGGCTACACCTTC
D gene: .; clone size: .; J gene: TRBJ2-6; V gene: TRBV20-1; CDR3 protein: CSAVVGGGANVLTF; CDR3 DNA: TGCAGTGCCGTGGTGGGTGGTGGGGCCAACGTCCTGACTTTC
D gene: .; clone size: .; J gene: TRBJ1-4; V gene: TRBV6-1; CDR3 protein: CASSRMTGGNEKLFF; CDR3 DNA: TGTGCCAGCAGTAGAATGACAGGCGGTAATGAAAAACTGTTTTTT
D gene: TRBD1; clone size: .; J gene: TRBJ1-5; V gene: TRBV20-1; CDR3 protein: CSATTGFQPQHF; CDR3 DNA: TGCAGTGCCACGACAGGGTTTCAGCCCCAGCATTTT
D gene: TRBD2; clone size: .; J gene: TRBJ2-2; V gene: TRBV3-1; CDR3 protein: CASSPPGGFAGELFF; CDR3 DNA: TGTGCCAGCAGCCCGCCCGGGGGGTTTGCCGGGGAGCTGTTTTTT
D gene: .; clone size: few; J gene: TRBJ2-2; V gene: TRBV7-2; CDR3 protein: CASSRDTPAGELFF; CDR3 DNA: TGTGCCAGCAGCCGGGACACACCGGCCGGGGAGCTGTTTTTT
D gene: .; clone size: .; J gene: TRBJ1-1; V gene: TRBV7-2; CDR3 protein: CASSLALLNTEAFF; CDR3 DNA: TGTGCCAGCAGCTTAGCTCTCCTGAACACTGAAGCTTTCTTT
D gene: TRBD2; clone size: few; J gene: TRBJ2-1; V gene: TRBV27; CDR3 protein: CASSPGLAHNEQFF; CDR3 DNA: TGTGCCAGCAGTCCGGGACTAGCGCACAATGAGCAGTTCTTC
D gene: TRBD1; clone size: .; J gene: TRBJ2-3; V gene: TRBV5-5; CDR3 protein: CASSLVPTGVDTQYF; CDR3 DNA: TGTGCCAGCAGCTTGGTCCCGACAGGGGTAGATACGCAGTATTTT
D gene: .; clone size: many; J gene: TRBJ1-1; V gene: TRBV20-1; CDR3 protein: CSASFRGSTEAFF; CDR3 DNA: TGCAGTGCTAGTTTCAGGGGTAGCACTGAAGCTTTCTTT
D gene: TRBD1; clone size: .; J gene: TRBJ1-2; V gene: TRBV6-5; CDR3 protein: CASSYGDRPNYGYTF; CDR3 DNA: TGTGCCAGCAGTTACGGGGACAGGCCTAACTATGGCTACACCTTC
D gene: .; clone size: .; J gene: TRBJ1-1; V gene: TRBV20-1; CDR3 protein: CSASWTVLGSTEAFF; CDR3 DNA: TGCAGTGCTAGTTGGACAGTCTTAGGGAGCACTGAAGCTTTCTTT
D gene: .; clone size: many; J gene: TRBJ2-2; V gene: TRBV6-1; CDR3 protein: CASRRLTGEGGELFF; CDR3 DNA: TGTGCCAGCAGGCGTCTCACGGGAGAAGGCGGGGAGCTGTTTTTT